This TCR beta chain comes out of a study of blood T cell repertoires in COVID-19. Generated by immunoSEQ multiplex PCR, the TCRdb table keeps only in-frame clones and is missing some. The top ten clones hold around 23% of a sample with about 68,000 clones, roughly 85% of them seen once. Trimming removed 4 bases at V and 6 bases at J, with 13 bases between. Germline V gene lookup returns CDR1 LNHDA and CDR2 SQIVND (reference sequence). This CDR3 spans 13 amino acids. The chain uses TRBV19 and TRBJ2-7, with a tentative D call TRBD1 (7 bases). Input material: peripheral blood. The TCR comes from a man between 50 and 59 years old with acute or convalescent COVID-19. The CDR3 here is CASSRQGLPEQYF. CDR3 DNA: TGTGCCAGTAGTAGACAGGGACTTCCCGAGCAGTACTTC.